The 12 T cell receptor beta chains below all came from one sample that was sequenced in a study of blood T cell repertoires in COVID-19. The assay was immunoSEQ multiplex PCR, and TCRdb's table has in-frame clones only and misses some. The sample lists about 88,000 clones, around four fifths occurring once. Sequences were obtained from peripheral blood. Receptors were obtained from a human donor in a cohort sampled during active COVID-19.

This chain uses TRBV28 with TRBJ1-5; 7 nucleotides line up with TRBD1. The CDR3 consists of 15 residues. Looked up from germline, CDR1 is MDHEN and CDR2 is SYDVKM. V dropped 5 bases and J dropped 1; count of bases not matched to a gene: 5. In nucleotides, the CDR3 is TGTGCCAGCAGTCAGGGGGTTGGAAGCAATCAGCCCCAGCATTTT. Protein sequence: CASSQGVGSNQPQHF.

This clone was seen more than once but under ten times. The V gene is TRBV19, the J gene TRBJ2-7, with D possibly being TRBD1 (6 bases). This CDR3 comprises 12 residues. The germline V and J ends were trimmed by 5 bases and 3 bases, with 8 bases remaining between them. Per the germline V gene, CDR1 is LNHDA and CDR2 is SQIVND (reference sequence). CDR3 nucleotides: TGTGCCAGTAGTGAACAGGGCTACGAGCAGTACTTC. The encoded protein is CASSEQGYEQYF.

The CDR3 coding sequence is TGCGCCAGCAGCCAAGATCGGGGTTCCTACGAGCAGTACTTC. It translates to CASSQDRGSYEQYF. V is TRBV4-3 and J is TRBJ2-7; tentatively, D is TRBD2 (5 bases). The V gene's germline CDR1 is LGHNA and CDR2 YSLEER. Trimming took off 0 bases at V and 1 base at J, with 7 bases between the two ends. The CDR3 consists of 14 residues.

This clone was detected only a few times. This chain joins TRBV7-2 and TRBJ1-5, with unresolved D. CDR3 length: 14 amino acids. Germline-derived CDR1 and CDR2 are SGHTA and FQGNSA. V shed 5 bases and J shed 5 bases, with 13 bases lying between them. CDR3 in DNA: TGTGCCAGCAGCGATGTCAGCGGGTATCAGCCCCAGCATTTT. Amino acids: CASSDVSGYQPQHF.

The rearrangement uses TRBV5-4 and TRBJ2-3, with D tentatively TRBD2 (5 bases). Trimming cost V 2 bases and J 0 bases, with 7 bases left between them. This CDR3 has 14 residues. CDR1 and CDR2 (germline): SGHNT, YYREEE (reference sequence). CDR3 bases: TGTGCCAGCAGCTTCCGGACTAGCACAGATACGCAGTATTTT. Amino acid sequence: CASSFRTSTDTQYF.

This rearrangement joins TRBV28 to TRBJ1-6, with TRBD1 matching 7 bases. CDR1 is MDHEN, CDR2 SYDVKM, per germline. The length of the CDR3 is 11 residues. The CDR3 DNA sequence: TGTGCTGCAGGGGGTCAACCACCCCTCCACTTT. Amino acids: CAAGGQPPLHF. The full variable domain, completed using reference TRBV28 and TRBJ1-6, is DVKVTQSSRYLVKRTGEKVFLECVQDMDHENMFWYRQDPGLGLRLIYFSYDVKMKEKGDIPEGYSVSREKKERFSLILESASTNQTSMYLCAAGGQPPLHFGNGTRLTVT.

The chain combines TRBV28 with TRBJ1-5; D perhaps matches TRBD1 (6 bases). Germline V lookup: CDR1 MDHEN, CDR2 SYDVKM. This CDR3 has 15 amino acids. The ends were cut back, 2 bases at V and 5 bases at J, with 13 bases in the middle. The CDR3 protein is CASSLIGAGDQPQHF. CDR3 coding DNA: TGTGCCAGCAGTTTAATCGGCGCAGGGGATCAGCCCCAGCATTTT.

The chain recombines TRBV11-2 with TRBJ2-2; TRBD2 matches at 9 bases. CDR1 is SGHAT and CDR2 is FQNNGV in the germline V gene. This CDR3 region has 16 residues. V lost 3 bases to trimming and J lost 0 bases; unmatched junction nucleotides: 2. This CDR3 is CASSLRLAANTGELFF. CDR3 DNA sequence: TGTGCCAGCAGCTTGCGACTAGCGGCGAACACCGGGGAGCTGTTTTTT.

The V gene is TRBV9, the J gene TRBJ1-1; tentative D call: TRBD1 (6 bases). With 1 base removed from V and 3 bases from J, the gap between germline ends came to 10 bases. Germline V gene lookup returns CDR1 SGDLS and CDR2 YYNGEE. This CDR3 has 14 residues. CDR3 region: CASSVQGWDTEAFF. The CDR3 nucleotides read TGTGCCAGCAGCGTACAGGGGTGGGACACTGAAGCTTTCTTT.

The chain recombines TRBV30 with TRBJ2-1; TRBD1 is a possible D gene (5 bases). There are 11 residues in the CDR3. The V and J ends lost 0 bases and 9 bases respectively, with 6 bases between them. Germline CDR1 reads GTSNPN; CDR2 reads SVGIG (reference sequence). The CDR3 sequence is CAWSVRAEQFF. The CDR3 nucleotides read TGTGCCTGGAGTGTCAGGGCTGAGCAGTTCTTC.

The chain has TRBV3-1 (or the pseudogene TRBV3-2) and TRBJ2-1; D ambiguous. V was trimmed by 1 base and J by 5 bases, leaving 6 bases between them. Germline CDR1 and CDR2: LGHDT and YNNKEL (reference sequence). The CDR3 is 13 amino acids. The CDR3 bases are TGTGCCAGCAGCCAAGGTCCTAACAATGAGCAGTTCTTC. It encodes CASSQGPNNEQFF.

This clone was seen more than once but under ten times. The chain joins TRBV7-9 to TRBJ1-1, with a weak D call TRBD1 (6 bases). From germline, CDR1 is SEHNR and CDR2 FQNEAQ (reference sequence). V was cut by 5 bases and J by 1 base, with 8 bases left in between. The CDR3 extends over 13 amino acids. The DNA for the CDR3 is TGTGCCAGCAGCCAGGACAGGAACACTGAAGCTTTCTTT. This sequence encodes CASSQDRNTEAFF.